This T cell receptor beta chain was identified in a study of identical twins. Germline V gene lookup returns CDR1 MNHEY and CDR2 SVGAGI. The ends were cut back, 2 bases at V and 6 bases at J, with 23 bases in the middle. The length of the CDR3 is 18 residues. This clonotype was picked up many times. TCRdb re-analysed the 5' RACE reads in MiXCR, keeping a single row per CDR3 protein. In the table there are about 530,000 distinct CDR3 sequences, about 22% of which are singletons. The same data also contributed to another study, on yellow fever vaccine responses in identical twins.

This rearrangement joins TRBV6-5 to TRBJ2-1, with D possibly TRBD1 on 5 matching bases. The sequenced sample consisted of CD4+ T cells sorted from blood. This sequence originates from a woman aged 18-29 years in good health. CDR3: CASSYASFRVAPGNEQFF. As DNA, the CDR3 is TGTGCCAGCAGTTACGCGAGCTTCAGGGTCGCCCCGGGCAATGAGCAGTTCTTC.